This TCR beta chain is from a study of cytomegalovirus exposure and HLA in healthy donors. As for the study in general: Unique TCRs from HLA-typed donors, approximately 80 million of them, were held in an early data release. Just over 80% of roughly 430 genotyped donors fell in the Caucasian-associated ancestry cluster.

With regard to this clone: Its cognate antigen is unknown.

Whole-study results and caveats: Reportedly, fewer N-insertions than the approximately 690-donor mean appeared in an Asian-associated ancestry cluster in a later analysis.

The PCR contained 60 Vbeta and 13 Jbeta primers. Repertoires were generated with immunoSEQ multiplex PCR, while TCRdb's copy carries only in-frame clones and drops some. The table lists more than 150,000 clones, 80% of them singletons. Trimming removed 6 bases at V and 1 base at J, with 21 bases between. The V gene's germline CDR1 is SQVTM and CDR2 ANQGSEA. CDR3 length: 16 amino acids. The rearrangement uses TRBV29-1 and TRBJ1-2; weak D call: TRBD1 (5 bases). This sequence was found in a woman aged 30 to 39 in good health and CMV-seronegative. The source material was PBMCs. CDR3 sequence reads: CSVAHKGAAINYGYTF. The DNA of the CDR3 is TGCAGCGTGGCCCACAAAGGGGCAGCTATTAACTATGGCTACACCTTC.